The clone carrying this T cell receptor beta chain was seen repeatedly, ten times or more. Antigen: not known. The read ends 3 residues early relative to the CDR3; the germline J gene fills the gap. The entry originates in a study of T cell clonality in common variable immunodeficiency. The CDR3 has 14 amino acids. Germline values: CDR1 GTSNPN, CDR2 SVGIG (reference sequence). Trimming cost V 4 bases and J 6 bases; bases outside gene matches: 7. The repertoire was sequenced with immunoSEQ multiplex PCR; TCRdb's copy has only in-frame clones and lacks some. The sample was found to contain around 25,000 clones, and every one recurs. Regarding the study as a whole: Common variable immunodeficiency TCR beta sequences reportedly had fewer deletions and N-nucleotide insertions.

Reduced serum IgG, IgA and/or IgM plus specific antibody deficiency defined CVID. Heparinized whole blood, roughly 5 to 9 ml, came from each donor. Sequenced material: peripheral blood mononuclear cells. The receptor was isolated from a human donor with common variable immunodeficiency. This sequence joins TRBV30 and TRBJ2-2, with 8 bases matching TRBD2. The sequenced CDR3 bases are TGTGCCTGGAACGGCGGGAGGTCGGCCGGGGAG. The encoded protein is CAWNGGRSAGE. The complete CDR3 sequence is CAWNGGRSAGELFF.